This TCR beta chain was sequenced for a study of blood T cell repertoires in COVID-19. Study-wide background: From T cells, B-cell-depleted T cells, or PBMCs came the material, which was cDNA or gDNA.

Trimming took 2 bases from V and 3 from J, leaving 16 bases between them. This CDR3 is 16 amino acids long. Germline V gene sequence: CDR1 SGHRS, CDR2 YFSETQ. Per the original methods: How many nucleated cells were present was estimated from reference gene primer amplification. Some clones are missing from TCRdb's copy, which holds only in-frame ones; the method was immunoSEQ multiplex PCR. That table supplies the V and J calls and clone size; D and trimming were determined from the DNA. The table has about 270,000 clones, approximately 91% seen once; the top ten hold approximately 2.2%. Material: peripheral blood. This receptor was identified in a man aged 45-60 years with acute or convalescent COVID-19. This chain links TRBV5-1 with TRBJ2-3, with D perhaps matching TRBD2 (7 bases). The CDR3 reads CASSFGRGAPTDTQYF. CDR3 DNA sequence: TGCGCCAGCAGCTTCGGACGGGGGGCCCCTACAGATACGCAGTATTTT.